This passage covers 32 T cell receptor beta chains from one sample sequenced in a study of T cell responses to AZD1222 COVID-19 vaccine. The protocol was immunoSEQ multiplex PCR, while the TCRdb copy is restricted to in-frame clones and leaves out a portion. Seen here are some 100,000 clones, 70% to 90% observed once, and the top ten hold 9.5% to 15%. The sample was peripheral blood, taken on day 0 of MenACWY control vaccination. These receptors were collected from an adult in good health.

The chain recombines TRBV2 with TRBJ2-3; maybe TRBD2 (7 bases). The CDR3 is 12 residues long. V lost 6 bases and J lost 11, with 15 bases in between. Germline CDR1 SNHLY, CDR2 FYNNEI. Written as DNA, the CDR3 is TGTGCCAGCAGGACCAGGGGAGGGCTGCAGTATTTT. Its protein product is CASRTRGGLQYF.

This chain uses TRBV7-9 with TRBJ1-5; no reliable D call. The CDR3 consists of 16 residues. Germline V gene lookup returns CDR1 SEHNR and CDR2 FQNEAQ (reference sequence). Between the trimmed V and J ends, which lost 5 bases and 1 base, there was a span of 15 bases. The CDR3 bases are TGTGCCAGCAGCCCCACGACGGATGGAAGCAATCAGCCCCAGCATTTT. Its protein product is CASSPTTDGSNQPQHF.

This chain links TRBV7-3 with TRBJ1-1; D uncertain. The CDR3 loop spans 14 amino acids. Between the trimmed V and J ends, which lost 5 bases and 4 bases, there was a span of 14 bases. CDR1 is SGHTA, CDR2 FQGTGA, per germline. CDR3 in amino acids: CASSQSRGGTEAFF. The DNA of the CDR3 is TGTGCCAGCAGCCAAAGTCGGGGTGGCACTGAAGCTTTCTTT.

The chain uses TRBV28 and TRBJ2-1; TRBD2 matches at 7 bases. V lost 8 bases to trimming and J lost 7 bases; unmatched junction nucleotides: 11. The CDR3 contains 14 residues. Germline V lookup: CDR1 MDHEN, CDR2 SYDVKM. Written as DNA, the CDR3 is TGTGCCAGCCGACCGGGGGGTGTGATAAATGAGCAGTTCTTC. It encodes CASRPGGVINEQFF.

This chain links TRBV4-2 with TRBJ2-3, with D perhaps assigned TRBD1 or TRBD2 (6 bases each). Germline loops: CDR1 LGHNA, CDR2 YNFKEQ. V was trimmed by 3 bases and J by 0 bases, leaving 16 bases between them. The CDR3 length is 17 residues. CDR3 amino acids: CASSQVGRGPSTDTQYF. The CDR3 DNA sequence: TGTGCCAGCAGCCAGGTTGGTCGGGGGCCTAGCACAGATACGCAGTATTTT.

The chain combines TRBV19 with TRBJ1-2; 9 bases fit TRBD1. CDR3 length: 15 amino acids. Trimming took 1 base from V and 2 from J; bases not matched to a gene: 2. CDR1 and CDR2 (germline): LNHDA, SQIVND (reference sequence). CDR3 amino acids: CASSIGDRANYGYTF. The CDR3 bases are TGTGCCAGTAGTATAGGGGACAGGGCGAACTATGGCTACACCTTC.

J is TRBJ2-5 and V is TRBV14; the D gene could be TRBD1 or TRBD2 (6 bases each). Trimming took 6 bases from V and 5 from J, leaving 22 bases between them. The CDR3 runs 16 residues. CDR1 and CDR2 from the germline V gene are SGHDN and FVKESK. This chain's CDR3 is CASRLGRMGGTETQYF. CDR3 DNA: TGTGCCAGCAGGCTCGGCAGGATGGGGGGCACGGAGACCCAGTACTTC. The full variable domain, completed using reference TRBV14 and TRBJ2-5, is EAGVTQFPSHSVIEKGQTVTLRCDPISGHDNLYWYRRVMGKEIKFLLHFVKESKQDESGMPNNRFLAERTGGTYSTLKVQPAELEDSGVYFCASRLGRMGGTETQYFGPGTRLLVL.

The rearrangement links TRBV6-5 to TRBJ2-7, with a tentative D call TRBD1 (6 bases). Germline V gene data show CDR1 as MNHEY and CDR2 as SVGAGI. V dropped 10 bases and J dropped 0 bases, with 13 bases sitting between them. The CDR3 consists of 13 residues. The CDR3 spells CATQKDSSYEQYF. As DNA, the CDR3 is TGTGCCACTCAGAAGGACAGCTCCTACGAGCAGTACTTC.

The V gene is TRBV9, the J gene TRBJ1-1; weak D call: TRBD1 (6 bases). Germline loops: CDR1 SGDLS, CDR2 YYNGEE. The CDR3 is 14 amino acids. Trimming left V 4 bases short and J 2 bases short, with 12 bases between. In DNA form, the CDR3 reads TGTGCCAGCAGCAAAATACAGGGCAACACTGAAGCTTTCTTT. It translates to CASSKIQGNTEAFF.

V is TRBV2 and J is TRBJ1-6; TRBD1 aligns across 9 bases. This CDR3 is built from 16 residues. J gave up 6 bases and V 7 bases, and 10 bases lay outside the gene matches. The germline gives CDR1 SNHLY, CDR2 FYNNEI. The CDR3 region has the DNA TGTGCCAGCACTACGACAGGGGGTTTCAGTAATTCACCCCTCCACTTT. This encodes CASTTTGGFSNSPLHF. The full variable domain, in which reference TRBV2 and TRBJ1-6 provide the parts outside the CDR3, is EPEVTQTPSHQVTQMGQEVILRCVPISNHLYFYWYRQILGQKVEFLVSFYNNEISEKSEIFDDQFSVERPDGSNFTLKIRSTKLEDSAMYFCASTTTGGFSNSPLHFGNGTRLTVT.

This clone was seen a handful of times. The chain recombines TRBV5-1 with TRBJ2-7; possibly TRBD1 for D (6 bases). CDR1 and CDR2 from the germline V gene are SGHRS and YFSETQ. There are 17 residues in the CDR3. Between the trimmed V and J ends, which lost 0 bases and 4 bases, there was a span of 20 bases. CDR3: CASSLGLQGWLIYEQYF. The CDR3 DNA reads TGCGCCAGCAGCTTGGGTCTACAGGGCTGGCTAATTTACGAGCAGTACTTC.

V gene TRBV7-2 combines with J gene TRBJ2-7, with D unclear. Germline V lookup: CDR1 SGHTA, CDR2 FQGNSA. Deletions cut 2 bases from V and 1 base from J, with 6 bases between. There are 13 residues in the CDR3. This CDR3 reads CASSLFISYEQYF. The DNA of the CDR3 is TGTGCCAGCAGCTTATTTATTTCCTACGAGCAGTACTTC.

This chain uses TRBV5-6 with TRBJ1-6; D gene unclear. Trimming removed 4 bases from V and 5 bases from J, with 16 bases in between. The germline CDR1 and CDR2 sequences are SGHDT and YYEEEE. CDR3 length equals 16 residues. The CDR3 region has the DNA TGTGCCAGCAGCGTCTTGGGAGGACCGGATAATTCACCCCTCCACTTT. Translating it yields CASSVLGGPDNSPLHF.

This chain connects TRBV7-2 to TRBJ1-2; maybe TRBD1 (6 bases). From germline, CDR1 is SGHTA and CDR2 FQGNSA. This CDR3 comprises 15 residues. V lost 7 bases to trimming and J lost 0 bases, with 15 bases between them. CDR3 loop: CASTSQGLANYGYTF. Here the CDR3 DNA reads TGTGCCAGCACATCTCAGGGGTTGGCTAACTATGGCTACACCTTC.

The DNA for the CDR3 is TGTGCCAGCAGTTACTCGGCTAGCGGGAGTTACGAGCAGTACTTC. This gives the protein CASSYSASGSYEQYF. V usage is TRBV6-5 and J usage is TRBJ2-7, with 10 bases aligning to TRBD2. Germline-derived CDR1 and CDR2 are MNHEY and SVGAGI. The CDR3 totals 15 residues. After removal of 0 bases from V and 4 bases from J, the junction contained 3 bases not matched to a gene.

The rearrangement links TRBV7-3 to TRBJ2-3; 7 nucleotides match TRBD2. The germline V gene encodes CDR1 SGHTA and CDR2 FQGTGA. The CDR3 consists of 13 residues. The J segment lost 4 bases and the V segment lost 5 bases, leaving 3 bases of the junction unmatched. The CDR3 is CASSPSGADTQYF. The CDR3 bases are TGTGCCAGCAGCCCCAGCGGGGCAGATACGCAGTATTTT.

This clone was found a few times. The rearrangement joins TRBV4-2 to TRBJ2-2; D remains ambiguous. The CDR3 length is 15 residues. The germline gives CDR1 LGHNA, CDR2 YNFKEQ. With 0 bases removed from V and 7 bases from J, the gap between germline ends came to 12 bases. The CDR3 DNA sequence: TGTGCCAGCAGCCAAGATCGGATATCGGGCGGGGAGCTGTTTTTT. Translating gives CASSQDRISGGELFF.

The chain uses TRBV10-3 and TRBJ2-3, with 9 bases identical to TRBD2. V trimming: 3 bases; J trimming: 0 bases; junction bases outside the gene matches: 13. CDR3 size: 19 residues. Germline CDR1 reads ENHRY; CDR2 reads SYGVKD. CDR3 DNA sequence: TGTGCCATCAGTGACCCAGGGGGAGCGGGGGGCCTTAGCACAGATACGCAGTATTTT. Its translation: CAISDPGGAGGLSTDTQYF.

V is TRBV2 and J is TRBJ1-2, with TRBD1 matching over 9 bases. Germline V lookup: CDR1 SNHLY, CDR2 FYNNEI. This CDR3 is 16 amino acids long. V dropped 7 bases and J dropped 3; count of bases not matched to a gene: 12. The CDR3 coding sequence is TGTGCCAGCAATTCCCCCCCGGGACAGGGAGACTATGGCTACACCTTC. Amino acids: CASNSPPGQGDYGYTF.

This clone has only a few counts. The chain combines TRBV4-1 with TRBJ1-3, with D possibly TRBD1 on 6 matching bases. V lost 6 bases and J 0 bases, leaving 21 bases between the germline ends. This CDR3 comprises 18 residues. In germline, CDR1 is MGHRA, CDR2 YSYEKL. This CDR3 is CASRPEVAGALSGNTIYF. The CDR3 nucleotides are TGCGCCAGCAGGCCAGAGGTGGCAGGGGCCCTCTCTGGAAACACCATATATTTT.

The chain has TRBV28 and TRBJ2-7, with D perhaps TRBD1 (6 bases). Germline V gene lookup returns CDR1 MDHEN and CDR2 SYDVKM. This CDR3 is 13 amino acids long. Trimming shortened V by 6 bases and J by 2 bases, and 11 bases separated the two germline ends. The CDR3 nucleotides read TGTGCCAGCAGCGGGACAAGTGCCTACGAGCAGTACTTC. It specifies CASSGTSAYEQYF.

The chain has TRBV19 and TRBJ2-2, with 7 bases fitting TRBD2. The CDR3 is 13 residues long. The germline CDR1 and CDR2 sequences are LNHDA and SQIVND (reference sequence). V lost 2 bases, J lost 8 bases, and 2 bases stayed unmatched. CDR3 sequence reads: CASSISGGGELFF. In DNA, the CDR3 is TGTGCCAGTAGTATATCGGGAGGTGGGGAGCTGTTTTTT. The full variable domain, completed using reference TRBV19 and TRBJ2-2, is DGGITQSPKYLFRKEGQNVTLSCEQNLNHDAMYWYRQDPGQGLRLIYYSQIVNDFQKGDIAEGYSVSREKKESFPLTVTSAQKNPTAFYLCASSISGGGELFFGEGSRLTVL.

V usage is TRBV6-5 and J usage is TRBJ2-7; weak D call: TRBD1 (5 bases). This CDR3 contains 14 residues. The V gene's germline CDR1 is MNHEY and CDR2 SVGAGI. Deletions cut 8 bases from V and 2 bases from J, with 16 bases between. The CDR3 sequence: CASRPQGPPYEQYF. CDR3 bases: TGTGCCAGCCGGCCCCAGGGTCCCCCCTACGAGCAGTACTTC.

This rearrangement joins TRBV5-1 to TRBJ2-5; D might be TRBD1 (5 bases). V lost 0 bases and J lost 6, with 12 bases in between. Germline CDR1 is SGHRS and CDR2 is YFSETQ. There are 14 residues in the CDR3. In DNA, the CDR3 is TGCGCCAGCAGCTTGGACCAGGGTCGGCAGACCCAGTACTTC. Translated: CASSLDQGRQTQYF.

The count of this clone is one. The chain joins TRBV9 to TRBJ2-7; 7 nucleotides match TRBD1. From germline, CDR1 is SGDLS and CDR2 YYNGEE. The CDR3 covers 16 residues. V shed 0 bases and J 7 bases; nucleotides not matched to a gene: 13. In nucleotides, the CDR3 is TGTGCCAGCAGCGTAGATGGGACAGCCCATTTTGGGGAGCAGTACTTC. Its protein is CASSVDGTAHFGEQYF.

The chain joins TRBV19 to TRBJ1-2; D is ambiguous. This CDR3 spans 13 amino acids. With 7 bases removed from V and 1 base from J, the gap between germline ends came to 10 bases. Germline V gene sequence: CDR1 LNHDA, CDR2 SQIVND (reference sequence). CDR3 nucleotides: TGTGCCAGTACGCAATCCTATAACTATGGCTACACCTTC. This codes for CASTQSYNYGYTF. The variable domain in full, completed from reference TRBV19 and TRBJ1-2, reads DGGITQSPKYLFRKEGQNVTLSCEQNLNHDAMYWYRQDPGQGLRLIYYSQIVNDFQKGDIAEGYSVSREKKESFPLTVTSAQKNPTAFYLCASTQSYNYGYTFGSGTRLTVV.

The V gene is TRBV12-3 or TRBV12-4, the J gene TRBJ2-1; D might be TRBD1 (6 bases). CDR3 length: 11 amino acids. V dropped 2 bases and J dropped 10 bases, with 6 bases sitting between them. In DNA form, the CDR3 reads TGTGCCAGCAGTTTAACAGGGGAGCAGTTCTTC. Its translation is CASSLTGEQFF.

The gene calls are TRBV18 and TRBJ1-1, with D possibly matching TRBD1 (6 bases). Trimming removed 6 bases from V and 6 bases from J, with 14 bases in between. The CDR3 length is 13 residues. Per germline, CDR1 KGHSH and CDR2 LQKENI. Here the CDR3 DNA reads TGTGCCAGCTCCCAGGGGTCGCACGCTGAAGCTTTCTTT. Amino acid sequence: CASSQGSHAEAFF.

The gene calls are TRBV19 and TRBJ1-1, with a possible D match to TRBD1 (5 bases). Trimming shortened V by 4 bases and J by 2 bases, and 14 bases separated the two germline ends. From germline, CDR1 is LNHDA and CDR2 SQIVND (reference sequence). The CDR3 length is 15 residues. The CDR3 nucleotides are TGTGCCAGTAGTAGCGCGCAGGGCCTTAACACTGAAGCTTTCTTT. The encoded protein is CASSSAQGLNTEAFF.

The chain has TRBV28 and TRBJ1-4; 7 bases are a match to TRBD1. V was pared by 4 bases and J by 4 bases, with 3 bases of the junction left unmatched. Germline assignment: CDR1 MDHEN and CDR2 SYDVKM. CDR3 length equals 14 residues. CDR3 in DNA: TGTGCCAGCAGTTCTCGACAGGGTAATGAAAAACTGTTTTTT. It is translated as CASSSRQGNEKLFF. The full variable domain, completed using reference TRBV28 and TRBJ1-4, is DVKVTQSSRYLVKRTGEKVFLECVQDMDHENMFWYRQDPGLGLRLIYFSYDVKMKEKGDIPEGYSVSREKKERFSLILESASTNQTSMYLCASSSRQGNEKLFFGSGTQLSVL.

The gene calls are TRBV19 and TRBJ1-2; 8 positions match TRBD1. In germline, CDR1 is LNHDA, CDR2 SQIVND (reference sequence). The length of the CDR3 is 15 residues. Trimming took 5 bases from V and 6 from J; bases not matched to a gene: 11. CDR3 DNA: TGTGCCAGTAGTGCCAGGACAGGGAGTTCCCATGGCTACACCTTC. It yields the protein CASSARTGSSHGYTF.

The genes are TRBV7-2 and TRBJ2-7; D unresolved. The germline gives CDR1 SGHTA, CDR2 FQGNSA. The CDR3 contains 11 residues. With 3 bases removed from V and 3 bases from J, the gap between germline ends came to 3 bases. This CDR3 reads CASSLVYEQYF. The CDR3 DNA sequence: TGTGCCAGCAGCTTGGTCTACGAGCAGTACTTC.